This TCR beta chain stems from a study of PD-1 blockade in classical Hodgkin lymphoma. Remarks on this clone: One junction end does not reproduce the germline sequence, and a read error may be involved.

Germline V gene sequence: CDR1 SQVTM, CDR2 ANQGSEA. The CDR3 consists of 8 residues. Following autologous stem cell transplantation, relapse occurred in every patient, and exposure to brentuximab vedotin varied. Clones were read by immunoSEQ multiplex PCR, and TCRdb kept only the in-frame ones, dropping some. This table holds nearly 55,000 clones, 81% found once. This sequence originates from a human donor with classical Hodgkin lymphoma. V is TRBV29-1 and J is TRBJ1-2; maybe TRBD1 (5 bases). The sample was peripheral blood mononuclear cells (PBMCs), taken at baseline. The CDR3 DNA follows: TGCAGCGCTTCAGACAGCCCCTTC. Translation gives CSASDSPF.